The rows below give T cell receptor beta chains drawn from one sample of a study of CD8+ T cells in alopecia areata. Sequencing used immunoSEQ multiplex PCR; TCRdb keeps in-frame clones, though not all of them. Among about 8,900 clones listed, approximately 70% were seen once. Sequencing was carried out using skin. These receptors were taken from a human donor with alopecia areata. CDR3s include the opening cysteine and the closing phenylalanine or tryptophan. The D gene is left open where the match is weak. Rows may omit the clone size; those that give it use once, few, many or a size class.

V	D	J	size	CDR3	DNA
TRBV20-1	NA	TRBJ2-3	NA	CSARTPDTQYF	TGCAGTGCTAGGACCCCAGATACGCAGTATTTT
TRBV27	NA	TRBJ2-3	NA	CASSTQGDTQYF	TGTGCCAGCAGCACCCAGGGAGATACGCAGTATTTT
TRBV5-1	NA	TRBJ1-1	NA	CASSSGANTEAFF	TGCGCCAGCAGCTCTGGGGCTAACACTGAAGCTTTCTTT
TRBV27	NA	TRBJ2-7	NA	CASSLQGSYEQYF	TGTGCCAGCAGTTTACAGGGGTCCTACGAGCAGTACTTC
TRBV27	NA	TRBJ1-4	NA	CASSLARTGWGEKLFF	TGTGCCAGCAGTCTCGCACGGACTGGATGGGGGGAAAAACTGTTTTTT
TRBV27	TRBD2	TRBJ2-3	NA	CASSGTSRSSNTQYF	TGTGCCAGCAGCGGGACTAGCCGTTCGTCAAATACGCAGTATTTT
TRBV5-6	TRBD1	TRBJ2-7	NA	CASSLMGQGVHEQYF	TGTGCCAGCAGCTTGATGGGACAGGGGGTCCACGAGCAGTACTTC
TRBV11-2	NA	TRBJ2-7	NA	CASSLTLGGAEQYF	TGTGCCAGCAGCTTAACTCTGGGGGGTGCGGAGCAGTACTTC
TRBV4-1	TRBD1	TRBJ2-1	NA	CASSHPSSGRDRGEQFF	TGCGCCAGCAGCCACCCTTCATCGGGGCGGGACAGGGGGGAGCAGTTCTTC
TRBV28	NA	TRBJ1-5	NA	CASSRPGTTSNQPQHF	TGTGCCAGCAGTCGGCCCGGGACAACTAGCAATCAGCCCCAGCATTTT
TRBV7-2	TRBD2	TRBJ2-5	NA	CASSLGPRGGLKETQYF	TGTGCCAGCAGCTTGGGGCCGCGGGGGGGCCTGAAAGAGACCCAGTACTTC
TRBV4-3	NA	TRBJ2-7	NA	CASSQVLGSYEQYF	TGCGCCAGCAGCCAAGTACTTGGGTCTTACGAGCAGTACTTC
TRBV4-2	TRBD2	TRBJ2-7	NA	CASSHPEVAGGRYEQYF	TGTGCCAGCAGCCATCCTGAGGTAGCGGGAGGTCGGTACGAGCAGTACTTC
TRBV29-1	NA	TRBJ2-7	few	CSVRSDGAYEQYF	TGCAGCGTTCGGAGCGACGGAGCCTACGAGCAGTACTTC
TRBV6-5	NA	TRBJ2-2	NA	CASSYSQGSGELFF	TGTGCCAGCAGTTACTCACAGGGAAGCGGGGAGCTGTTTTTT
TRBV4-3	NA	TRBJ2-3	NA	CASSREGYTDTQYF	TGCGCCAGCAGCCGAGAGGGGTACACAGATACGCAGTATTTT
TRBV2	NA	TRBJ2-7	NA	CATQARQGPREQYF	TGTGCCACCCAGGCGCGGCAGGGACCTCGGGAGCAGTACTTC
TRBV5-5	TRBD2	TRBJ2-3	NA	CASSFGRVDTQYF	TGTGCCAGCAGCTTCGGGAGGGTCGATACGCAGTATTTT